The T cell receptor delta chain under discussion was sequenced for a study of Vδ1+ human thymocytes. After alphabeta T cell depletion, CD3+ Vdelta1+ Vdelta2- thymocytes were sorted. On this clone: Its target is unknown.

Study-wide findings and caveats: Thymic TRG and TRD repertoires appeared highly polyclonal. Unlike peripheral blood Vdelta1+ controls, thymic delta-chain sequences included approximately 20% Vdelta2 and few Vdelta3. Bulk repertoire data may be misinterpreted because of unexpected Vdelta2 sequences. Many TRG clonotypes were shared between donors; TRD repertoires were essentially private.

RNA was extracted from the cells and then reverse transcribed. Pooled V-gene forward primers with one constant-region reverse primer generated the CDR3 amplicons by multiplex PCR. TCRdb reran clone calling via CATT on the multiplex PCR reads. The sample includes about 75,000 delta-chain clones, more than 30% of them seen just once. The CDR3 covers 19 residues. Germline CDR1 and CDR2: TSWWSYY and QGS. The V segment lost 1 base and the J segment 0 bases; nucleotides outside the gene matches: 12. The chain has TRDV1 and TRDJ1, with 9 bases that match TRDD3. Sample: Vdelta1+ gamma-delta thymocytes from the thymus. Subset described: FACS-sorted CD3+ TCRalphabeta- TCRVdelta1+ TCRVdelta2- thymocytes. This TCR derives from a boy younger than two who had congenital heart surgery. CDR3 region: CALGEPPYWGKRYTDKLIF. The CDR3 DNA reads as TGTGCTCTTGGGGAACCGCCCTACTGGGGGAAACGGTACACCGATAAACTCATCTTT.